The rows below give T cell receptor beta chains drawn from one sample of a study of regulatory T cells in long-lasting Graves disease. TCRdb reprocessed the multiplex PCR reads via MiXCR and lists one record per CDR3 protein. The table includes 350,000 to 500,000 distinct CDR3 sequences, about 17% detected once. The sample was also reused in another study, on T cells in Graves' hyperthyroidism and ophthalmopathy.

Here the sequenced sample was peripheral blood mononuclear cells (PBMCs), taken at new diagnosis, from a patient treated with antithyroid drugs. These receptor sequences come from a woman in her thirties with Graves disease. Both conserved end residues are part of each CDR3. The D gene is left open where the match is weak. Some rows mark clone size as missing; the rest say once, few, many or name a class of expanded clone.

j_call clone_size v_call d_call cdr3_aa cdr3_nt
TRBJ2-7 few TRBV6-2/TRBV6-3 NA CASTKPDGAHEQYF TGTGCCAGCACCAAACCGGATGGGGCCCACGAGCAGTACTTC
TRBJ2-7 many TRBV12-3/TRBV12-4 TRBD1 CASRTRQGGSYEQYF TGTGCCAGCAGGACTCGACAGGGCGGTTCCTACGAGCAGTACTTC
TRBJ1-1 NA TRBV20-1 NA CSSTGRQERLAFF TGCAGTTCAACCGGGAGACAAGAGCGTCTGGCTTTCTTT
TRBJ2-3 many TRBV20-1 TRBD1 CSATRQGPADTQYF TGCAGTGCTACCCGACAGGGGCCCGCAGATACGCAGTATTTT
TRBJ2-3 few TRBV7-6 NA CASSFNPILAASTDTQYF TGTGCCAGCAGCTTTAACCCCATACTAGCCGCTAGCACAGATACGCAGTATTTT
TRBJ1-2 many TRBV7-2 TRBD1 CASSDATGGGYTF TGTGCCAGCAGCGACGCGACAGGGGGGGGCTACACCTTC
TRBJ1-3 many TRBV30 NA CAWSVGRSGNTIYF TGTGCCTGGAGTGTCGGTCGCTCTGGAAACACCATATATTTT
TRBJ2-3 many TRBV2 NA CASSPDLTEASTDTQYF TGTGCCAGCAGTCCTGATCTCACGGAGGCTAGCACAGATACGCAGTATTTT
TRBJ2-4 many TRBV6-5 NA CASSYGAGAKNIQYF TGTGCCAGCAGTTACGGGGCAGGAGCCAAAAACATTCAGTACTTC
TRBJ1-5 many TRBV7-8 NA CASSLKGGQPQHF TGTGCCAGCAGCTTAAAGGGGGGACAGCCCCAGCATTTT
TRBJ2-1 many TRBV6-2/TRBV6-3 NA CASSYSRPPGTEIEFF TGTGCCAGCAGTTACTCCCGCCCCCCGGGGACGGAGATCGAGTTCTTC
TRBJ1-3 NA TRBV27 NA CASRPAGQMATIYF TGTGCCAGCAGACCGGCAGGGCAGATGGCGACCATATATTTT
TRBJ1-5 few TRBV6-9 NA CASSLRGNLQPQHF TGTGCCAGCAGTTTACGGGGGAATCTCCAGCCCCAGCATTTT
TRBJ1-5 many TRBV7-2 NA CASSLAAGDQPQHF TGTGCCAGCAGCTTAGCGGCGGGGGATCAGCCCCAGCATTTT
TRBJ2-7 many TRBV6-1 NA CACRTQHYEQYF TGTGCCTGTAGGACCCAACACTACGAGCAGTACTTC
TRBJ2-1 many TRBV7-9 NA CASSPTRVLRPNEQFF TGTGCCAGCAGCCCAACCCGGGTCCTTCGGCCCAATGAGCAGTTCTTC
TRBJ2-1 few TRBV10-1 NA CASSPGVGYNEQFF TGCGCCAGCAGTCCAGGGGTAGGATACAATGAGCAGTTCTTC
TRBJ2-2 few TRBV10-1 NA CASRGTAGELFF TGCGCCAGCAGGGGGACTGCCGGGGAGCTGTTTTTT
TRBJ2-7 few TRBV27 NA CASNSQGTYEQYF TGTGCCAGCAACTCACAGGGCACCTACGAGCAGTACTTC
TRBJ2-1 many TRBV11-2 TRBD1 CASSPPDRELSEQFF TGTGCCAGCAGCCCCCCCGACAGGGAGCTTAGTGAGCAGTTCTTC
TRBJ2-7 few TRBV20-1 NA CSAREGSGTYEQYF TGCAGTGCTAGAGAGGGTAGCGGTACTTACGAGCAGTACTTC
TRBJ1-1 many TRBV12-3/TRBV12-4 NA CASSLAGGGTEAFF TGTGCCAGCAGTTTAGCAGGCGGGGGCACTGAAGCTTTCTTT
TRBJ1-5 few TRBV6-1 TRBD1 CASRETGGNNQPQHF TGTGCCAGCAGGGAAACAGGGGGCAACAATCAGCCCCAGCATTTT
TRBJ1-4 few TRBV7-2 NA CASSSGGVANEKLFF TGTGCCAGCAGCTCGGGAGGGGTGGCTAATGAAAAACTGTTTTTT
TRBJ2-1 NA TRBV7-2 TRBD2 CASSLVAGTQFF TGTGCCAGCAGCTTAGTAGCGGGAACTCAGTTCTTC
TRBJ2-7 many TRBV3-1 NA CASSHPSDEQYF TGTGCCAGCAGCCACCCCTCGGACGAGCAGTACTTC
TRBJ2-3 many TRBV5-1 NA CASSPGPNTDTQYF TGCGCCAGCAGCCCGGGACCAAACACAGATACGCAGTATTTT
TRBJ2-2 NA TRBV19 NA CASSIEGRGAGELFF TGTGCCAGTAGTATAGAGGGGAGAGGGGCCGGGGAGCTGTTTTTT
TRBJ1-4 many TRBV20-1 NA CSARGWDEKLFF TGCAGTGCTAGAGGATGGGATGAAAAACTGTTTTTT
TRBJ2-2 NA TRBV2 NA CASSDGARSTGELFF TGTGCCAGCAGTGATGGTGCTAGATCGACCGGGGAGCTGTTTTTT
TRBJ1-1 few TRBV4-2 NA CASSQEDGFTEAFF TGTGCCAGCAGCCAAGAGGACGGGTTCACTGAAGCTTTCTTT
TRBJ1-1 many TRBV15 NA CATSRQGRNTEAFF TGTGCCACCAGCAGACAGGGGAGGAACACTGAAGCTTTCTTT
TRBJ1-4 NA TRBV6-2/TRBV6-3 TRBD1 CASSSKAGDREKLFF TGTGCCAGCAGTTCGAAGGCGGGGGACAGAGAAAAACTGTTTTTT
TRBJ2-5 many TRBV27 TRBD2 CASSYGTNFQTQYF TGTGCCAGCAGTTATGGGACTAACTTCCAGACCCAGTACTTC
TRBJ2-3 many TRBV20-1 TRBD1 CSAPRDRVGFTQYF TGCAGTGCTCCCCGGGACAGGGTTGGGTTTACGCAGTATTTT
TRBJ2-7 many TRBV5-1 NA CASSLVVGSTYEQYF TGCGCCAGCAGCTTGGTTGTGGGGTCGACCTACGAGCAGTACTTC
TRBJ1-6 few TRBV27 NA CASSFGRRAYNSPLHF TGTGCCAGCAGTTTTGGAAGGCGGGCCTATAATTCACCCCTCCACTTT
TRBJ1-1 many TRBV2 NA CASTGYRRDTEAFF TGTGCCAGCACAGGGTATCGCAGGGACACTGAAGCTTTCTTT
TRBJ2-2 NA TRBV20-1 NA CSARERRNTGELFF TGCAGTGCTAGAGAAAGGAGGAACACCGGGGAGCTGTTTTTT
TRBJ1-1 many TRBV5-1 NA CASSPGGARTEAFF TGCGCCAGCAGCCCCGGAGGGGCGAGGACTGAAGCTTTCTTT
TRBJ2-7 once TRBV29-1 NA CSVGGASYEQYF TGCAGCGTGGGGGGAGCGTCCTACGAGCAGTACTTC
TRBJ1-5 few TRBV6-1 TRBD1 CASKDGQGHQPQHF TGTGCCAGCAAAGATGGACAGGGCCATCAGCCCCAGCATTTT
TRBJ2-5 few TRBV18 NA CASSAPGLQETQYF TGTGCCAGCTCAGCACCGGGACTCCAAGAGACCCAGTACTTC
TRBJ2-1 many TRBV20-1 TRBD2 CSARDWKRTSRGEQFF TGCAGTGCTAGAGATTGGAAGAGGACTAGCAGGGGTGAGCAGTTCTTC
TRBJ1-6 many TRBV11-2 NA CASSRTESYNSPLHF TGTGCCAGCAGCCGAACCGAGAGCTATAATTCACCCCTCCACTTT
TRBJ2-1 NA TRBV7-9 NA CASIPFGGTSYNEQFF TGTGCCAGCATCCCCTTTGGGGGGACCTCCTACAATGAGCAGTTCTTC
TRBJ1-5 many TRBV27 TRBD1 CASSPIGGQSPGNQPQHF TGTGCCAGCAGCCCTATCGGGGGACAGTCCCCCGGCAATCAGCCCCAGCATTTT
TRBJ2-6 NA TRBV4-1 NA CASSQDSSYHSGANVLTF TGCGCCAGCAGCCAAGACAGCAGTTATCACTCTGGGGCCAACGTCCTGACTTTC
TRBJ2-1 NA TRBV7-9 NA CASSPGWGSHNEQFF TGTGCCAGCAGCCCAGGCTGGGGGAGTCACAATGAGCAGTTCTTC
TRBJ2-1 many TRBV7-2 NA CASSLGRGAYNEQFF TGTGCCAGCAGCTTAGGCAGGGGAGCCTACAATGAGCAGTTCTTC
TRBJ2-1 many TRBV7-2 TRBD2 CASSSGSGRTYNEQFF TGTGCCAGCAGCTCAGGTAGCGGGAGAACCTACAATGAGCAGTTCTTC
TRBJ1-1 few TRBV5-5 NA CASSLPRNPTITEAFF TGTGCCAGCAGCTTACCACGAAATCCGACGATCACTGAAGCTTTCTTT
TRBJ2-7 many TRBV12-3/TRBV12-4 NA CASSLGWAGQGLNYEQYF TGTGCCAGCAGTTTAGGCTGGGCAGGACAGGGACTAAACTACGAGCAGTACTTC
TRBJ2-3 few TRBV4-3 NA CASSQVQSSTDTQYF TGCGCCAGCAGCCAAGTTCAGTCTAGCACAGATACGCAGTATTTT
TRBJ1-5 NA TRBV7-2 NA CASSLVIGGNQPQHF TGTGCCAGCAGCTTAGTGATAGGGGGCAATCAGCCCCAGCATTTT
TRBJ2-7 NA TRBV29-1 NA CSVEERASVSYEQYF TGCAGCGTTGAAGAAAGGGCTAGCGTCTCCTACGAGCAGTACTTC
TRBJ2-1 many TRBV5-6 NA CASSQRGVYNEQFF TGTGCCAGCAGCCAAAGGGGGGTCTACAATGAGCAGTTCTTC
TRBJ2-5 many TRBV27 NA CASTLRRDTTETQYF TGTGCCAGCACCTTAAGAAGGGACACTACAGAGACCCAGTACTTC
TRBJ2-2 NA TRBV14 NA CASSRINGGELFF TGTGCCAGCAGCCGGATCAATGGCGGGGAGCTGTTTTTT
TRBJ2-7 many TRBV11-2 TRBD2 CASSPTSGVKALYEQYF TGTGCCAGCAGCCCCACGAGCGGGGTGAAAGCCCTCTACGAGCAGTACTTC